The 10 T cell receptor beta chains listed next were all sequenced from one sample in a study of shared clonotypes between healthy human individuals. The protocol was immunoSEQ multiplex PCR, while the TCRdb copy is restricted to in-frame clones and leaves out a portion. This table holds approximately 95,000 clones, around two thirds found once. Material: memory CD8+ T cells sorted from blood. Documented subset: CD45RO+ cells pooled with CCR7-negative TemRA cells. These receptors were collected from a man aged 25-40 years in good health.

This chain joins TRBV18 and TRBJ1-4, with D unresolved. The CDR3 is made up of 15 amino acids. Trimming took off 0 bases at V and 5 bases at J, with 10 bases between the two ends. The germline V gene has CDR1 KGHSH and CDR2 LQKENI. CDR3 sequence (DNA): TGTGCCAGCTCACCACCGGGGATAAGGAATGAAAAACTGTTTTTT. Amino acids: CASSPPGIRNEKLFF.

The CDR3 sequence: CASSQLGGQETQYF. The CDR3 nucleotides are TGTGCCAGCAGCCAATTAGGGGGCCAAGAGACCCAGTACTTC. This chain joins TRBV11-2 and TRBJ2-5; tentatively, D is TRBD1 (6 bases). The V end lost 5 bases, the J end lost 1 base, and 11 bases lay between the germline ends. The germline CDR1 and CDR2 sequences are SGHAT and FQNNGV. This CDR3 has 14 residues.

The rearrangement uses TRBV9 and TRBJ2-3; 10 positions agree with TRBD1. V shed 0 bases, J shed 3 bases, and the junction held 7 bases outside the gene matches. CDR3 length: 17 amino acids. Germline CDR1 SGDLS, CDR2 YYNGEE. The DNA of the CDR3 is TGTGCCAGCAGCGTAGGGCCGGGACAGGGGACAACAGATACGCAGTATTTT. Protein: CASSVGPGQGTTDTQYF.

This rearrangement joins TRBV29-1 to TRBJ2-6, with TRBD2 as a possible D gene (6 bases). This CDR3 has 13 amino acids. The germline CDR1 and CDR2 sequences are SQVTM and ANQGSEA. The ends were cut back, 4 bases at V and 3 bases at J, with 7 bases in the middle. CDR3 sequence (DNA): TGCAGCGTTGTGGGGGGTGGGGCCAACGTCCTGACTTTC. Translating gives CSVVGGGANVLTF. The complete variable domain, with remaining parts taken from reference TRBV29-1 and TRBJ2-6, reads SAVISQKPSRDICQRGTSLTIQCQVDSQVTMMFWYRQQPGQSLTLIATANQGSEATYESGFVIDKFPISRPNLTFSTLTVSNMSPEDSSIYLCSVVGGGANVLTFGAGSRLTVL.

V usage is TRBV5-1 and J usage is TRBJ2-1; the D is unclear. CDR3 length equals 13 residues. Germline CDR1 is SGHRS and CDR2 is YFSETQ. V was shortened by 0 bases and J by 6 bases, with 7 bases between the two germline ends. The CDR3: CASSLAQINEQFF. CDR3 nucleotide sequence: TGCGCCAGCAGCTTGGCACAGATCAATGAGCAGTTCTTC.

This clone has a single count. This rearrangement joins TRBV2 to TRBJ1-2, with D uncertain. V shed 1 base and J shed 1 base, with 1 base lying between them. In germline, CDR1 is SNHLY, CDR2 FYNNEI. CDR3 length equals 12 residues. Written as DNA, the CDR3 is TGTGCCAGCAGTGAAGATAACTATGGCTACACCTTC. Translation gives CASSEDNYGYTF.

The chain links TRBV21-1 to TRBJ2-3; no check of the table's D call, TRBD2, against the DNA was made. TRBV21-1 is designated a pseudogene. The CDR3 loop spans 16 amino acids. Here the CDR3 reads CASSKITPPLGDTQYF. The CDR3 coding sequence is TGTGCCAGCAGCAAAATAACCCCCCCCCTCGGAGATACGCAGTATTTT.

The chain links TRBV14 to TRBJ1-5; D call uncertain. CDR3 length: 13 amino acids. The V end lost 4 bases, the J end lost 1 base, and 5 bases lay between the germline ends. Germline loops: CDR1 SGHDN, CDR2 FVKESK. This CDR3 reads CASSPASNQPQHF. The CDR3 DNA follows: TGTGCCAGCAGCCCCGCAAGCAATCAGCCCCAGCATTTT. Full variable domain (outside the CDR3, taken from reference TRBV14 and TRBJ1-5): EAGVTQFPSHSVIEKGQTVTLRCDPISGHDNLYWYRRVMGKEIKFLLHFVKESKQDESGMPNNRFLAERTGGTYSTLKVQPAELEDSGVYFCASSPASNQPQHFGDGTRLSIL.

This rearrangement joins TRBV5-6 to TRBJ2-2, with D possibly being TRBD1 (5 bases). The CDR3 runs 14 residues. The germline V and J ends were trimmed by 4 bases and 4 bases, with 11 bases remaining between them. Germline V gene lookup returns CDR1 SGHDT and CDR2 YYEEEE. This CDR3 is CASSVLGATGELFF. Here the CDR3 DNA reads TGTGCCAGCAGCGTATTAGGGGCCACCGGGGAGCTGTTTTTT. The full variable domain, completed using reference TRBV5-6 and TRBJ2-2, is DAGVTQSPTHLIKTRGQQVTLRCSPKSGHDTVSWYQQALGQGPQFIFQYYEEEERQRGNFPDRFSGHQFPNYSSELNVNALLLGDSALYLCASSVLGATGELFFGEGSRLTVL.

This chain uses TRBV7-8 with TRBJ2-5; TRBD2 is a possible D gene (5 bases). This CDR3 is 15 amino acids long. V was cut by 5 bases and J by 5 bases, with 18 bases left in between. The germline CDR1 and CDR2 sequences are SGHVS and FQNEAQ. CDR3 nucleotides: TGTGCCAGCAGCCCACGGCGGGTCAGGCAGGAGACCCAGTACTTC. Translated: CASSPRRVRQETQYF.